This T cell receptor beta chain was captured in a study of CD8 T cells in Susac syndrome. Notes on the study in general: The study recognized that its TCR sequencing and HLA analysis covered a relatively small number of individuals.

In regard to this clonotype: No antigen is known for it.

TCR beta sequencing was performed on blood CD8+ and CD4+ T cells. The multiple sclerosis control group consisted of treatment-naive patients whose relapsing-remitting disease, which was either stable or active, fulfilled revised McDonald criteria. RNA totalling 0.5 to 1 ug underwent reverse transcription with random hexamers. Amplification of the TCR beta CDR3 was carried out by immunoSEQ multiplex PCR, which spanned a total of 54 Vbeta and 13 Jbeta segments. TCRdb called the immunoSEQ multiplex PCR reads again in MiXCR, with one record for every CDR3 protein. This repertoire shows around 200,000 distinct CDR3 sequences, 95% found once; its top ten account for approximately 0.08%. CDR3 length: 13 residues. Trimming left V 3 bases short and J 8 bases short, with 13 bases between. Germline V gene sequence: CDR1 LGHDT, CDR2 YNNKEL (reference sequence).

Sequencing was performed on CD4+ T cells from PBMCs. This clonotype originated in a human donor with multiple sclerosis. V and J are TRBV3-1 and TRBJ1-2; unclear D gene. The CDR3 loop reads CASSQPRVWGYTF. DNA of the CDR3: TGTGCCAGCAGCCAGCCCCGGGTTTGGGGCTACACCTTC.